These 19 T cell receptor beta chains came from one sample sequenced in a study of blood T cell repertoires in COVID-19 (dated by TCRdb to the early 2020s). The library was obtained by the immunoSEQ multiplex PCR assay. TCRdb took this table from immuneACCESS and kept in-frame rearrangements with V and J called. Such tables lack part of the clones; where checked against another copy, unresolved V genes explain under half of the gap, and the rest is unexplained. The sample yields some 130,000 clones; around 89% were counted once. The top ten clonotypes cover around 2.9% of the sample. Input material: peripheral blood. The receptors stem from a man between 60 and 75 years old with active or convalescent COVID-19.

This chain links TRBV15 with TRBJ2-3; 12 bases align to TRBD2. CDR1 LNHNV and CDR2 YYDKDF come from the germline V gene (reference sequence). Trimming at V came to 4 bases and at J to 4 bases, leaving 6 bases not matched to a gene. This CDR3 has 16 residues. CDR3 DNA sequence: TGTGCCACCAGCAAGGCTAGCGGGGGGGCCCCAGATACGCAGTATTTT. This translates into CATSKASGGAPDTQYF.

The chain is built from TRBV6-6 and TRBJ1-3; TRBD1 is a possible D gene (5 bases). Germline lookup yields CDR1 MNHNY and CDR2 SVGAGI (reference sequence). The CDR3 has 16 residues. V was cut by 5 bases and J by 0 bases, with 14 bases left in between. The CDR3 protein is CASSKGGATSGNTIYF. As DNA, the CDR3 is TGTGCCAGCAGTAAGGGCGGGGCTACCTCTGGAAACACCATATATTTT.

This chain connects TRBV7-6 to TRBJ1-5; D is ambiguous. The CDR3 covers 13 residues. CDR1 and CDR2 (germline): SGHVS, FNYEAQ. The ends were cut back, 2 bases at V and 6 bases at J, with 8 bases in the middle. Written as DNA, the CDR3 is TGTGCCAGCAGCTTACGGGAGGGTCAGCCCCAGCATTTT. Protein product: CASSLREGQPQHF.

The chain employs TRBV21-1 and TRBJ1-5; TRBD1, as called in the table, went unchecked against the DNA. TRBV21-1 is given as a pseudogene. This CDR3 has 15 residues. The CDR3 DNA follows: TGTGCCAGCAGCAATGGGACAGGTCGGAATCAGCCCCAGCATTTT. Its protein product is CASSNGTGRNQPQHF.

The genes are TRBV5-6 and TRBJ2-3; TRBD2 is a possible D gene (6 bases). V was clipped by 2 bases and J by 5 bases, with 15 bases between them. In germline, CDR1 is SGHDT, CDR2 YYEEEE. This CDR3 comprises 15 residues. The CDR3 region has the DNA TGTGCCAGCAGCTTTCAGGGCGGGGTGGGAGATACGCAGTATTTT. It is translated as CASSFQGGVGDTQYF.

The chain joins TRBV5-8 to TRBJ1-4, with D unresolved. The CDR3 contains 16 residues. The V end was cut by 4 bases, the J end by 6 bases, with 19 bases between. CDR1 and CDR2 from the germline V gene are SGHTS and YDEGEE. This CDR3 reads CASSLVTKLRDEKLFF. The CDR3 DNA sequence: TGTGCCAGCAGCCTGGTCACCAAACTGCGGGATGAAAAACTGTTTTTT.

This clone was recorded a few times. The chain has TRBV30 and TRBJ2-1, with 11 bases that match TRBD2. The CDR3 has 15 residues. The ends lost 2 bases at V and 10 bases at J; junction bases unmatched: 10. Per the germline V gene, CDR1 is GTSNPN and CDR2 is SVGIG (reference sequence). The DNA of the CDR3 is TGTGCCTGGAGTATACGTAGCGGGAGGGCCCGGGAGCAGTTCTTC. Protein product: CAWSIRSGRAREQFF.

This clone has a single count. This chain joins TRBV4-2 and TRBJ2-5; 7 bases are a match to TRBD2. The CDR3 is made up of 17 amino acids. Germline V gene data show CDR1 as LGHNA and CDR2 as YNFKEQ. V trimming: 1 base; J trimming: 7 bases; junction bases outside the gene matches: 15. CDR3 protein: CASSQVVGGLAVGTQYF. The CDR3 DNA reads TGTGCCAGCAGCCAAGTGGTCGGGGGGTTAGCGGTAGGGACCCAGTACTTC.

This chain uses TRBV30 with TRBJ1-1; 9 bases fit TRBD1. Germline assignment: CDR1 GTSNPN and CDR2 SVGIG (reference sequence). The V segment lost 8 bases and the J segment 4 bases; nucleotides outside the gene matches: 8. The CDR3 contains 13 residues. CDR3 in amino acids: CAGGQGISTEAFF. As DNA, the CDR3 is TGTGCCGGCGGACAGGGGATAAGCACTGAAGCTTTCTTT.

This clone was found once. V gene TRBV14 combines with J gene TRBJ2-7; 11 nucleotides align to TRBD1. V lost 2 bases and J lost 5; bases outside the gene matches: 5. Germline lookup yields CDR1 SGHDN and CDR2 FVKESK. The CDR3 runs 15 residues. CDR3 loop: CASSQRRTGGDEQYF. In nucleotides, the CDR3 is TGTGCCAGCAGCCAACGTCGGACAGGGGGCGACGAGCAGTACTTC.

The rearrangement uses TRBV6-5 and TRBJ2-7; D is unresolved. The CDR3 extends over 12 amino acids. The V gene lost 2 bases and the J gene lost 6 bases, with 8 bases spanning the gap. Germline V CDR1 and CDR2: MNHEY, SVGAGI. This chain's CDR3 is CASSYVPGEQYF. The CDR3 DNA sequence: TGTGCCAGCAGTTACGTGCCAGGCGAGCAGTACTTC.

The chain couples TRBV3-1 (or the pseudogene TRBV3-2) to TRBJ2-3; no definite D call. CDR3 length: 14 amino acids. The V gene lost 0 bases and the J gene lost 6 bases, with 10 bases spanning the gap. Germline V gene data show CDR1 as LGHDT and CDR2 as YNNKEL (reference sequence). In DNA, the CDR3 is TGTGCCAGCAGCCAAGAAACATTCCTGGATACGCAGTATTTT. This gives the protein CASSQETFLDTQYF.

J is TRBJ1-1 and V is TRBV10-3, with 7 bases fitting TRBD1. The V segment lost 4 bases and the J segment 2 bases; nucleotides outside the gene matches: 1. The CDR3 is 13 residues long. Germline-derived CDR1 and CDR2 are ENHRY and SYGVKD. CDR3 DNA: TGTGCCATCAGTGGACAGGGTAACACTGAAGCTTTCTTT. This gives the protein CAISGQGNTEAFF.

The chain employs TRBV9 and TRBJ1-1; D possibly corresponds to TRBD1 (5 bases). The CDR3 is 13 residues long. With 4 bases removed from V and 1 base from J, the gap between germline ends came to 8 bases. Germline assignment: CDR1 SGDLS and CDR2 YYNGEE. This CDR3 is CASSLDTNTEAFF. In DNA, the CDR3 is TGTGCCAGCAGCCTGGACACGAACACTGAAGCTTTCTTT. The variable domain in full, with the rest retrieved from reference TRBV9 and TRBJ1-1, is DSGVTQTPKHLITATGQRVTLRCSPRSGDLSVYWYQQSLDQGLQFLIQYYNGEERAKGNILERFSAQQFPDLHSELNLSSLELGDSALYFCASSLDTNTEAFFGQGTRLTVV.

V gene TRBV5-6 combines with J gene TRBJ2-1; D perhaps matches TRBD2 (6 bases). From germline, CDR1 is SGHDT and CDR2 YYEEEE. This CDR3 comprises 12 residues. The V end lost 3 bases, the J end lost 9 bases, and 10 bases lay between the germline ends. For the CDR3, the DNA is TGTGCCAGCAGCTGGGGGGAGTCTGAGCAGTTCTTC. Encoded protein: CASSWGESEQFF.

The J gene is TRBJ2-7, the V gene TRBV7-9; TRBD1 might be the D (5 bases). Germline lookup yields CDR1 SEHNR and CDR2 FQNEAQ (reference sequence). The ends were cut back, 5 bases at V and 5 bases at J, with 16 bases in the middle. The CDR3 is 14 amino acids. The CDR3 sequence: CASSPSQGIDEQYF. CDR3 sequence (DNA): TGTGCCAGCAGCCCTTCTCAGGGTATCGACGAGCAGTACTTC. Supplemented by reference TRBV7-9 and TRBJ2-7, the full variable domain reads DTGVSQNPRHKITKRGQNVTFRCDPISEHNRLYWYRQTLGQGPEFLTYFQNEAQLEKSRLLSDRFSAERPKGSFSTLEIQRTEQGDSAMYLCASSPSQGIDEQYFGPGTRLTVT.

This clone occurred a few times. Written as DNA, the CDR3 is TGTGCCTGGAGTGACAAACAGGGAAGGGTAGAGACCCAGTACTTC. It yields the protein CAWSDKQGRVETQYF. The genes are TRBV30 and TRBJ2-5; the D gene is possibly TRBD1 (6 bases). Trimming removed 1 base from V and 4 bases from J, with 16 bases in between. CDR1 and CDR2 from the germline V gene are GTSNPN and SVGIG (reference sequence). This CDR3 contains 15 residues.

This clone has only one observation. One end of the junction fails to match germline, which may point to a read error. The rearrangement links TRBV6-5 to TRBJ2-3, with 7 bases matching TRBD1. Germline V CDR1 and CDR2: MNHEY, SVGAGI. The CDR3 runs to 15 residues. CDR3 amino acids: CASNYRGPSTDTQYF. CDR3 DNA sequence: TGTGCCAGCAATTACAGGGGCCCTAGCACAGATACGCAGTATTTT.

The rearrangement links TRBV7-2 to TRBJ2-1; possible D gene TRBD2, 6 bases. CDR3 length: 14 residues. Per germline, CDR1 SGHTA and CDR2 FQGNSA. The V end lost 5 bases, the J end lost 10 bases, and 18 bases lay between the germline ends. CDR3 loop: CASSRDRHGREQFF. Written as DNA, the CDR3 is TGTGCCAGCAGCCGGGACCGCCATGGGAGGGAGCAGTTCTTC.